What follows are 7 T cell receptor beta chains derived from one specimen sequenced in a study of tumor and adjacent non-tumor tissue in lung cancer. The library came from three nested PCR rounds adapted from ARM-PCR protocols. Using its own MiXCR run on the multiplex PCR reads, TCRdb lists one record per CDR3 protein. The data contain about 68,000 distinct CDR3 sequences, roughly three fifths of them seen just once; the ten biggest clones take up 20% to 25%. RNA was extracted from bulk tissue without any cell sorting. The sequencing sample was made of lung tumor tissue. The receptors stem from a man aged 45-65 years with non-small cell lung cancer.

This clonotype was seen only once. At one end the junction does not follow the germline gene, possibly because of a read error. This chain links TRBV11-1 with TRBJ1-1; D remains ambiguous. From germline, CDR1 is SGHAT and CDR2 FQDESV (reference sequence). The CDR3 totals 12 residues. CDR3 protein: CTSNLAGSEASF. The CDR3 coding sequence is TGTACCAGCAACCTAGCGGGGAGTGAAGCTTCCTTT.

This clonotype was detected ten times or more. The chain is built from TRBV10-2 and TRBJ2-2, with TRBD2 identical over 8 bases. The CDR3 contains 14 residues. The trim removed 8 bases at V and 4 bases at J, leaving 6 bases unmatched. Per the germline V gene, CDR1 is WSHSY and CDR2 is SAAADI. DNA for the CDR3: TGCGCCAGCTTCCAAGCGGGAGTCACCGGGGAGCTGTTTTTT. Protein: CASFQAGVTGELFF.

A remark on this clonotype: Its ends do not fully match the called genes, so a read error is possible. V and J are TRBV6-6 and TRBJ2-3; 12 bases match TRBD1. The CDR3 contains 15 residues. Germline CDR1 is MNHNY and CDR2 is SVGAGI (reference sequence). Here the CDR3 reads CVSLGPGQGAYTQYF. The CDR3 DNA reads TGTGTCAGCCTTGGCCCGGGACAGGGGGCCTATACGCAGTATTTT.

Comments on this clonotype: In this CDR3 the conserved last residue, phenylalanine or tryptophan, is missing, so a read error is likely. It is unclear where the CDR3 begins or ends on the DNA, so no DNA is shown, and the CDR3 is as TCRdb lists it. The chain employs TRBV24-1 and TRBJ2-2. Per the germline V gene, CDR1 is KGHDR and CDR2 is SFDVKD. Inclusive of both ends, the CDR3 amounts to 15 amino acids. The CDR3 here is CATSDPRVNTGELLC.

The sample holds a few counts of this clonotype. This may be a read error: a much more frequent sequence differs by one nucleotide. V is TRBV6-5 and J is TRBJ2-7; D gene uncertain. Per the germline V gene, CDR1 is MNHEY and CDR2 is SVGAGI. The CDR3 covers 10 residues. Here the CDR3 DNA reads TGTGCCAGCGGTACCTACGATCAGTACTTC. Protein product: CASGTYDQYF.

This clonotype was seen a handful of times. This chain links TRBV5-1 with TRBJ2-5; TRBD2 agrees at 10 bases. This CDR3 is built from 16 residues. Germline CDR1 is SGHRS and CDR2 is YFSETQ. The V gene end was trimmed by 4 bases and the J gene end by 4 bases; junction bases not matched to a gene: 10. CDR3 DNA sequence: TGCGCCAGCAGCGTCGGGACTAGCGAGTCGTTAGAGACCCAGTACTTC. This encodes CASSVGTSESLETQYF. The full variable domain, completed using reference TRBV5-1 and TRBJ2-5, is KAGVTQTPRYLIKTRGQQVTLSCSPISGHRSVSWYQQTPGQGLQFLFEYFSETQRNKGNFPGRFSGRQFSNSRSEMNVSTLELGDSALYLCASSVGTSESLETQYFGPGTRLLVL.

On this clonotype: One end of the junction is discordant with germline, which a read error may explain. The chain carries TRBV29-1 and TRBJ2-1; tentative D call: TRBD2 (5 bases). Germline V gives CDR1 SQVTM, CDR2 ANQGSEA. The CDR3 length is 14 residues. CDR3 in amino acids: CSVKDIGRGYEQFF. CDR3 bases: TGCAGCGTTAAAGATATAGGCCGCGGGTATGAGCAGTTCTTC.